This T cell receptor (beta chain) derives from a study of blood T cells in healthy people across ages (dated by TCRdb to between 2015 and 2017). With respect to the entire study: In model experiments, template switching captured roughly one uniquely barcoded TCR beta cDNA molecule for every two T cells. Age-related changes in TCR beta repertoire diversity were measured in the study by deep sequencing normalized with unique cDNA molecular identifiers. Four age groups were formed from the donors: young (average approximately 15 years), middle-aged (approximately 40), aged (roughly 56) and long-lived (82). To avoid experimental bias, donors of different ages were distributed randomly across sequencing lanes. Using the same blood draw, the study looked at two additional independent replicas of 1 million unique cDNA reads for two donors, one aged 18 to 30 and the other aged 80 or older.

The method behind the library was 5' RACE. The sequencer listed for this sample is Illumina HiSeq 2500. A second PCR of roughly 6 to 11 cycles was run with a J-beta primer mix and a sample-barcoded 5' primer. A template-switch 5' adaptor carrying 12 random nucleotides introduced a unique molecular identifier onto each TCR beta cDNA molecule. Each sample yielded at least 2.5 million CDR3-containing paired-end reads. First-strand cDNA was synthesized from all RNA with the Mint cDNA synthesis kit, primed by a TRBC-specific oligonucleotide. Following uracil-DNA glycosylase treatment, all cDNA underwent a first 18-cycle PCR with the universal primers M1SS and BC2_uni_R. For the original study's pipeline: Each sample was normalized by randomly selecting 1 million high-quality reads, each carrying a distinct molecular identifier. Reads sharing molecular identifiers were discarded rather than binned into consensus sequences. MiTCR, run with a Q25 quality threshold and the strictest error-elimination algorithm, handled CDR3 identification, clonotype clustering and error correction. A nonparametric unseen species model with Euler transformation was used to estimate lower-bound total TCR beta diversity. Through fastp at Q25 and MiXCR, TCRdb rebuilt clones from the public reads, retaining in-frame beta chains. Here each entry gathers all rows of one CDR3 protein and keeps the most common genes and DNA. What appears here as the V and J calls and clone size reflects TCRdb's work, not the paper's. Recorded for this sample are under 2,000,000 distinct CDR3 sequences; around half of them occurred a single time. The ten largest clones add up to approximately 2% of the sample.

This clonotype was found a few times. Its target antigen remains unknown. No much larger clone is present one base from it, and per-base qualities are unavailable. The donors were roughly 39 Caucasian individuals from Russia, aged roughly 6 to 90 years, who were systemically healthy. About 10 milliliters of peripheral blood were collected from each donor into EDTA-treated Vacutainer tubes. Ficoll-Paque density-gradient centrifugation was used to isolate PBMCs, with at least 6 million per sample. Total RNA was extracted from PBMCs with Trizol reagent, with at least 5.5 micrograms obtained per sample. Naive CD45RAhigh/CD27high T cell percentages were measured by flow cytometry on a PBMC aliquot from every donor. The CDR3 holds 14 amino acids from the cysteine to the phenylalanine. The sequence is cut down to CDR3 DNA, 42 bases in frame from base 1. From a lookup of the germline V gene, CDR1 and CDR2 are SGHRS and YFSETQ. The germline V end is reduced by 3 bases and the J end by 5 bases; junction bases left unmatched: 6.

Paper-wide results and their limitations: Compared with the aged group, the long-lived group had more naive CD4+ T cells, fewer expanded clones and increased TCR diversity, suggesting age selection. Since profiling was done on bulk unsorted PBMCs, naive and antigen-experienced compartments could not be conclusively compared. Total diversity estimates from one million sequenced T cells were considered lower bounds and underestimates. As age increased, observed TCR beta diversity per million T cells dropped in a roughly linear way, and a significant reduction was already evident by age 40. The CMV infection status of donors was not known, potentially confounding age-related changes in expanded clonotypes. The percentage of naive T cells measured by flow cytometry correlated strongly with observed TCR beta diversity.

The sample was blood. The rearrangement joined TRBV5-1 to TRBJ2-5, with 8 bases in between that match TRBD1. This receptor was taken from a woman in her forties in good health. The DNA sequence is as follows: TGCGCCAGCAGCTCGACAGGGGTATCGGAGACCCAGTACTTC. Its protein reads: CASSSTGVSETQYF.